This passage covers 5 T cell receptor beta chains from one sample sequenced in a study of response to subunit inactivated influenza vaccine. TCRdb independently ran MiXCR on the RT-PCR reads; one entry per CDR3 protein. The table records 500,000 or so distinct CDR3 sequences, approximately 16% of them present only once. The sample in question was CD4+ T cells sorted from PBMCs, obtained less than 30 months after vaccination. Receptor source: a man aged 50-75 years who received an inactivated influenza vaccine.

There are many counts of this clonotype. This chain links TRBV7-8 with TRBJ2-7; TRBD2 agrees at 7 bases. V was clipped by 5 bases and J by 4 bases; unmatched bases: 14. The CDR3 is 16 amino acids. The germline CDR1 and CDR2 sequences are SGHVS and FQNEAQ. The CDR3 nucleotides read TGTGCCAGCAGCCCAGCGTATGGCGGGAGTTCGTACGAGCAGTACTTC. It yields the protein CASSPAYGGSSYEQYF.

This clonotype was recorded a few times. V is TRBV5-1 and J is TRBJ2-5; perhaps TRBD1 as D (5 bases). This CDR3 spans 16 amino acids. Trimming took 0 bases from V and 4 from J, leaving 16 bases between them. Germline loops: CDR1 SGHRS, CDR2 YFSETQ. CDR3 sequence reads: CASSLASGAKGETQYF. CDR3 DNA sequence: TGCGCCAGCAGCTTGGCCAGTGGGGCGAAGGGAGAGACCCAGTACTTC.

This clonotype was seen only a few times. This chain joins TRBV19 and TRBJ2-5, with a weak D call TRBD2 (6 bases). The CDR3 length is 15 residues. Trimming removed 4 bases from V and 5 bases from J, with 17 bases in between. CDR1 is LNHDA, CDR2 SQIVND, per germline (reference sequence). As DNA, the CDR3 is TGTGCCAGTAGTACCACCATGGTAGGGAGGGAGACCCAGTACTTC. It codes for CASSTTMVGRETQYF.

J is TRBJ2-1 and V is TRBV6-2 or TRBV6-3; TRBD2 matches 10 bases. Germline V gene data show CDR1 as MNHEY and CDR2 as SVGEGT. The CDR3 runs 14 residues. V lost 7 bases to trimming and J lost 3 bases; unmatched junction nucleotides: 3. The CDR3 region is CASKGTSDYNEQFF. The DNA of the CDR3 is TGTGCCAGCAAGGGGACTAGCGACTACAATGAGCAGTTCTTC.

The J gene is TRBJ2-3, the V gene TRBV7-2; 11 bases align to TRBD2. Germline assignment: CDR1 SGHTA and CDR2 FQGNSA. Unmatched junction bases numbered 7, after V lost 6 bases and J lost 8 bases. The CDR3 has 14 amino acids. CDR3 loop: CASRSGTSGGTQYF. CDR3 nucleotide sequence: TGTGCCAGCAGGTCCGGGACTAGCGGTGGTACGCAGTATTTT. Complete variable domain (other parts from reference TRBV7-2 and TRBJ2-3): GAGVSQSPSNKVTEKGKDVELRCDPISGHTALYWYRQSLGQGLEFLIYFQGNSAPDKSGLPSDRFSAERTGGSVSTLTIQRTQQEDSAVYLCASRSGTSGGTQYFGPGTRLTVL.